This TCR beta chain came from a study of STAT5B mutations in CD4+ large granular lymphocyte leukemia. Notes on the study in general: Main leukemic clonotypes were patient-specific, but approximately 25% appeared at low frequency elsewhere. TRBV06-family usage was enriched in top patient clones (8/27) versus controls (2/35). Patient CD4-sorted repertoires looked more clonal than healthy CD4+ repertoires, even without putative leukemic clones.

Germline V lookup: CDR1 SQVTM, CDR2 ANQGSEA. The CDR3 sequence is 13 residues long. The J segment lost 2 bases and the V segment lost 6 bases, leaving 3 bases of the junction unmatched. Regarding this clone: The antigen remains undetermined.

The method was immunoSEQ multiplex PCR; TCRdb's version includes in-frame clones alone and lacks a portion of them. The sample shows 32,000 or so clones, roughly 84% of them seen only once. What was sequenced was CD4+ T cells from blood buffy coats. The chain uses TRBV29-1 and TRBJ1-2, with TRBD1 matching over 10 bases. The source is a human donor in good health. The CDR3 loop reads CSVRQGANYGYTF. The CDR3 bases are TGCAGCGTCCGACAGGGGGCGAACTATGGCTACACCTTC.